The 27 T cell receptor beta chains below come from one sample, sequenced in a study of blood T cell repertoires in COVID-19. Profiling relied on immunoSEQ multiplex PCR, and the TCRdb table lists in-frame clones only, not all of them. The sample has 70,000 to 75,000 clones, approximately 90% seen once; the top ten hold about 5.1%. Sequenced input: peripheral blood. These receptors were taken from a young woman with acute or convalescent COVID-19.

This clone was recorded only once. The CDR3 spells CASSSKSGGKNIQYF. In DNA form, the CDR3 reads TGTGCCAGCAGCTCCAAGTCAGGGGGGAAAAACATTCAGTACTTC. V is TRBV21-1 and J is TRBJ2-4; the tabulated D call, TRBD1, remains unverified against the DNA. TRBV21-1 is designated a pseudogene. CDR3 length: 15 residues.

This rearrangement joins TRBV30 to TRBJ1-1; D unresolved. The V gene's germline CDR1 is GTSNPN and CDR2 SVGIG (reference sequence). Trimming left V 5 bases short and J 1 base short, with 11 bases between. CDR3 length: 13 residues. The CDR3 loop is CAWGTDKNTEAFF. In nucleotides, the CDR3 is TGTGCCTGGGGTACAGATAAGAACACTGAAGCTTTCTTT.

CDR3 protein: CASSPKTGINEQFF. CDR3 coding DNA: TGTGCCAGCTCACCAAAGACAGGGATCAATGAGCAGTTCTTC. The chain carries TRBV18 and TRBJ2-1; 7 bases line up with TRBD1. The trim removed 2 bases at V and 6 bases at J, leaving 4 bases unmatched. The CDR3 spans 14 residues. The germline gives CDR1 KGHSH, CDR2 LQKENI.

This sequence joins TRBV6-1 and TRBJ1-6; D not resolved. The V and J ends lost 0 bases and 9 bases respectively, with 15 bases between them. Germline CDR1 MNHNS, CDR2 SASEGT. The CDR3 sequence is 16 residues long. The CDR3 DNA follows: TGTGCCAGCAGTGAAGCGTCGGGGTCTTCGGGTTCACCCCTCCACTTT. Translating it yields CASSEASGSSGSPLHF.

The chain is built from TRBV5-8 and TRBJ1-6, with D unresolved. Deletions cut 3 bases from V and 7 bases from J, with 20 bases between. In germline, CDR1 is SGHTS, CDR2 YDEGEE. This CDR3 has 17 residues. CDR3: CASSSDGSGVRNSPLHF. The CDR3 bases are TGTGCCAGCAGCTCTGACGGGTCCGGCGTGCGAAATTCACCCCTCCACTTT.

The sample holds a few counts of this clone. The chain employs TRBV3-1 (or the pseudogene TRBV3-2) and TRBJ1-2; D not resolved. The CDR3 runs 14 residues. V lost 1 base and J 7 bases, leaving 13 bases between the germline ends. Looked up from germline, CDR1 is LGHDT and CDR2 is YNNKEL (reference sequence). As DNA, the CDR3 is TGTGCCAGCAGCCAAGGGGCAGAAGGTGGTGGCTACACCTTC. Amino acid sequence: CASSQGAEGGGYTF.

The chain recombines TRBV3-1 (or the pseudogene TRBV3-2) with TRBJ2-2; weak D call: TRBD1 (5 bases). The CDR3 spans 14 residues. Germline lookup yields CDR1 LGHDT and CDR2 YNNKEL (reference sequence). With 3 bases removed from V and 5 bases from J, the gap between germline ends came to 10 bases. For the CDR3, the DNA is TGTGCCAGCAGCCAGGGGCTGAGAACCGGGGAGCTGTTTTTT. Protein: CASSQGLRTGELFF.

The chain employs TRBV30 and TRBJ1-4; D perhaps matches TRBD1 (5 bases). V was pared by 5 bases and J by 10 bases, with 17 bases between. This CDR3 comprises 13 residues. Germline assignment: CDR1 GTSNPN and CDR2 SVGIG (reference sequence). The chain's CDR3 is CAWRGFGGGKLFF. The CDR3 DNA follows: TGTGCCTGGCGAGGGTTTGGGGGGGGAAAACTGTTTTTT.

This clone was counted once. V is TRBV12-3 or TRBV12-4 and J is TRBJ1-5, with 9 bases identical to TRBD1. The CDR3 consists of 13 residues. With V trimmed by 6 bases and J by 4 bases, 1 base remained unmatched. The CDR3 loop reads CASRGTGNQPQHF. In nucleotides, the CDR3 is TGTGCCAGCAGGGGGACAGGGAATCAGCCCCAGCATTTT.

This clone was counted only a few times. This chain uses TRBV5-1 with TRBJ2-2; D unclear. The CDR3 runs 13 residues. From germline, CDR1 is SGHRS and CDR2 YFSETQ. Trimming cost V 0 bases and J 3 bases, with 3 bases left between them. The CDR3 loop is CASSLADTGELFF. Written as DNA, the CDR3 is TGCGCCAGCAGCTTGGCCGACACCGGGGAGCTGTTTTTT.

CDR3 residues: CALVRGLKDSYNEQFF. The CDR3 nucleotides are TGTGCCTTGGTCCGGGGACTAAAAGACTCCTACAATGAGCAGTTCTTC. The rearrangement links TRBV30 to TRBJ2-1; 7 nucleotides match TRBD2. Looked up from germline, CDR1 is GTSNPN and CDR2 is SVGIG (reference sequence). CDR3 size: 16 residues. J gave up 0 bases and V 7 bases, and 12 bases lay outside the gene matches.

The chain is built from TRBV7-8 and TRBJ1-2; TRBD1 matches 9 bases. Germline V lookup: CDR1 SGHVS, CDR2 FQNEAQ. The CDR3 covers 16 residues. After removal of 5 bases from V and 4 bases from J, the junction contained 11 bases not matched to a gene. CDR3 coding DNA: TGTGCCAGCAGCCCGGGACAGGGAACCCTGGGCTATGGCTACACCTTC. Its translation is CASSPGQGTLGYGYTF. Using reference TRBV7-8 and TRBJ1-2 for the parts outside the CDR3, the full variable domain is GAGVSQSPRYKVAKRGQDVALRCDPISGHVSLFWYQQALGQGPEFLTYFQNEAQLDKSGLPSDRFFAERPEGSVSTLKIQRTQQEDSAVYLCASSPGQGTLGYGYTFGSGTRLTVV.

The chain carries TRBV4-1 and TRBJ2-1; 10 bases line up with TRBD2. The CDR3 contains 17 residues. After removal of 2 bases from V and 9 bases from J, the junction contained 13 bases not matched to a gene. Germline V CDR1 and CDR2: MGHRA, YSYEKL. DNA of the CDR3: TGCGCCAGCAGCCAATTAGCCCTAAGCGGGGGGGCGGGTGAGCAGTTCTTC. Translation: CASSQLALSGGAGEQFF.

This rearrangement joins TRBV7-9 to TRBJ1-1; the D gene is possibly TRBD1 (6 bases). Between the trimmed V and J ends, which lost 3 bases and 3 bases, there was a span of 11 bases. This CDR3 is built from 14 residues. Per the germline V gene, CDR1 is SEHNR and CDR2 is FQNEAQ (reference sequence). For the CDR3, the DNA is TGTGCCAGCAGCTTTGGGGGCTGGGACACTGAAGCTTTCTTT. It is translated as CASSFGGWDTEAFF.

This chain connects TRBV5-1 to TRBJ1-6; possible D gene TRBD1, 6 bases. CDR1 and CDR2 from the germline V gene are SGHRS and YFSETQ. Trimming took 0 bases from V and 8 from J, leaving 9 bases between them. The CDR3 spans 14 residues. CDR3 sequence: CASSLEAGDSPLHF. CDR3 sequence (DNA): TGCGCCAGCAGCTTGGAAGCAGGGGATTCACCCCTCCACTTT.

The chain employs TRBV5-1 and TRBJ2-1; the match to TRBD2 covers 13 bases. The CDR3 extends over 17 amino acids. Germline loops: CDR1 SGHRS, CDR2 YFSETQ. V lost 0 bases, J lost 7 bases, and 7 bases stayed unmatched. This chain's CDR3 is CASSLGTSGSIHNEQFF. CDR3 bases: TGCGCCAGCAGCTTGGGGACTAGCGGGAGTATTCATAATGAGCAGTTCTTC.

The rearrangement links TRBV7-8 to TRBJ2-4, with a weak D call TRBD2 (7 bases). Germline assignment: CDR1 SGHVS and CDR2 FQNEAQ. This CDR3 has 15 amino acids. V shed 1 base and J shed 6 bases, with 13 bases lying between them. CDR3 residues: CASSLVGGLGNIQYF. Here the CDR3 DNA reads TGTGCCAGCAGCTTAGTCGGGGGGCTTGGAAACATTCAGTACTTC.

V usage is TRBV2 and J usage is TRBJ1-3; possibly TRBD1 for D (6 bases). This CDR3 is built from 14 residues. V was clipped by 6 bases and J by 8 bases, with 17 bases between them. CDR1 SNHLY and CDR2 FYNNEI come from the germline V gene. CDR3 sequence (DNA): TGTGCCAGCAGGGCAGGGGATCGAACTGACACCATATATTTT. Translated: CASRAGDRTDTIYF.

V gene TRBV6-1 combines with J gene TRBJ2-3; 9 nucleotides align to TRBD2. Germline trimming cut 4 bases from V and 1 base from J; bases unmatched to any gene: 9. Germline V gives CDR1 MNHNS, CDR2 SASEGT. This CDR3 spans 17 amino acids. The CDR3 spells CASSAPAGGLGTDTQYF. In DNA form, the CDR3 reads TGTGCCAGCAGTGCTCCAGCGGGGGGACTTGGCACAGATACGCAGTATTTT.

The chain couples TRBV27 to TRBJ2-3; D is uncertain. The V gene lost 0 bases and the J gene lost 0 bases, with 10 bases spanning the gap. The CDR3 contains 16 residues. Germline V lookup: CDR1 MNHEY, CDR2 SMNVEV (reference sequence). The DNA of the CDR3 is TGTGCCAGCAGTTTATCGTTAGACGGGAGCACAGATACGCAGTATTTT. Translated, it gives CASSLSLDGSTDTQYF.

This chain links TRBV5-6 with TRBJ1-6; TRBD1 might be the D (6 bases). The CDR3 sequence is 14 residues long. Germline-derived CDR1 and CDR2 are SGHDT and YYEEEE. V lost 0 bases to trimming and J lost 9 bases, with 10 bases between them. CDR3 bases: TGTGCCAGCAGCTTGGGGGCAGGGGTTTCACCCCTCCACTTT. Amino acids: CASSLGAGVSPLHF. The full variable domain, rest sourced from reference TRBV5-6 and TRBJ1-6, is DAGVTQSPTHLIKTRGQQVTLRCSPKSGHDTVSWYQQALGQGPQFIFQYYEEEERQRGNFPDRFSGHQFPNYSSELNVNALLLGDSALYLCASSLGAGVSPLHFGNGTRLTVT.

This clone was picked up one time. The CDR3 DNA follows: TGCGCCAGCAGCTCCGGACAAAGCACAGATACGCAGTATTTT. Translation gives CASSSGQSTDTQYF. The chain couples TRBV5-1 to TRBJ2-3, with D perhaps TRBD1 (5 bases). The CDR3 has 14 residues. The germline CDR1 and CDR2 sequences are SGHRS and YFSETQ. Trimming stripped 3 bases from V and 0 bases from J, with 8 bases between.

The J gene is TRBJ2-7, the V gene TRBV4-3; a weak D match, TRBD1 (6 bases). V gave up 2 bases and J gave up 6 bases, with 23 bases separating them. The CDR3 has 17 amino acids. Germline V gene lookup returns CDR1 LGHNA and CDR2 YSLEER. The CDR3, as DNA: TGCGCCAGCAGCCAAAACACCGGGACGCAGGGGACCCGCGAGCAGTACTTC. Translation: CASSQNTGTQGTREQYF.

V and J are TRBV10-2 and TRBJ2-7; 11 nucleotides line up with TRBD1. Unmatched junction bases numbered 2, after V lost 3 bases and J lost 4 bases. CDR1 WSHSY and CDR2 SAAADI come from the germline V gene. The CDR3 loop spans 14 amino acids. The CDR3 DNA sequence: TGCGCCAGCAGTGATGGACAGGGGGCTTACGAGCAGTACTTC. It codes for CASSDGQGAYEQYF.

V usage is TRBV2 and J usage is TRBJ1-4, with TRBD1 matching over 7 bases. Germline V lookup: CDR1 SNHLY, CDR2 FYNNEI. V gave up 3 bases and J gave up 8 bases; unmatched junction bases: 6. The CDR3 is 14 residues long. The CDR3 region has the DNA TGTGCCAGCAGTGATCACAGGGGTCTAGAAAAACTGTTTTTT. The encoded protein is CASSDHRGLEKLFF.

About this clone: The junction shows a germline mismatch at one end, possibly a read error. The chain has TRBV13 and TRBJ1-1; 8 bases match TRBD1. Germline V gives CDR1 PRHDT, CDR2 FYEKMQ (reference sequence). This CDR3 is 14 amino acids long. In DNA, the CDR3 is TGTGCCAGCAGCGAGGACAGGGCCAACAATGAAGCTTTCTTT. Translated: CASSEDRANNEAFF.

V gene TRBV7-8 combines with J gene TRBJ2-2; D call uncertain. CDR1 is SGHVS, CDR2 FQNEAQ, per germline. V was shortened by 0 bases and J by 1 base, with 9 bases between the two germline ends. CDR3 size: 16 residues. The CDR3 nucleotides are TGTGCCAGCAGCTTAGCGAGGATTCAGAACACCGGGGAGCTGTTTTTT. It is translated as CASSLARIQNTGELFF.